The rows below give T cell receptor beta chains drawn from one sample of a study of shared clonotypes between healthy human individuals. The protocol was immunoSEQ multiplex PCR, while the TCRdb copy is restricted to in-frame clones and leaves out a portion. The sample holds about 2.1 million clones, 93% seen once. Sequencing was performed on naive CD8+ T cells from PBMCs. The receptors were gathered from a man aged 18 to 30 in good health. Some clones in this sample may be carry-over from other donors' samples. Both conserved end residues are part of each CDR3. D genes are given only for firm matches. Clone size is stated in some rows and not others, as once, few, many or a class when expanded.

abundance	v_gene	j_gene	d_gene	CDR3aa	CDR3nt
NA	TRBV4-1	TRBJ2-5	TRBD1	CASRIRQGAEETQYF	TGCGCCAGCAGGATCCGACAGGGGGCGGAAGAGACCCAGTACTTC
NA	TRBV7-6	TRBJ1-5	NA	CASSLGQPNQPQHF	TGTGCCAGCAGCTTAGGCCAGCCAAATCAGCCCCAGCATTTT
NA	TRBV4-1	TRBJ2-6	NA	CASSPGYLRVVSGANVLTF	TGCGCCAGCAGCCCCGGTTACCTCAGGGTTGTCTCTGGGGCCAACGTCCTGACTTTC
NA	TRBV5-1	TRBJ2-7	TRBD2	CASSLTGGSLYEQYF	TGCGCCAGCAGCCTCACTGGCGGGAGTCTCTACGAGCAGTACTTC
NA	TRBV27	TRBJ2-1	NA	CASSLGSYNEQFF	TGTGCCAGCAGCCTCGGATCCTACAATGAGCAGTTCTTC
once	TRBV4-3	TRBJ1-4	NA	CASSQGGGNGEKLFF	TGCGCCAGCAGCCAAGGGGGAGGCAATGGTGAAAAACTGTTTTTT
NA	TRBV28	TRBJ2-7	NA	CASSLEGSYEQYF	TGTGCCAGCAGTTTGGAGGGGTCCTACGAGCAGTACTTC
once	TRBV6-1	TRBJ1-2	NA	CASSEEAGSYGYTF	TGTGCCAGCAGTGAGGAGGCTGGCAGCTATGGCTACACCTTC
NA	TRBV19	TRBJ2-5	NA	CASSIDLEAKETQYF	TGTGCCAGTAGTATAGATCTCGAAGCAAAGGAGACCCAGTACTTC
NA	TRBV2	TRBJ1-1	NA	CASSDKRGNTEAFF	TGTGCCAGCAGTGATAAAAGGGGGAACACTGAAGCTTTCTTT
NA	TRBV13	TRBJ2-2	NA	CASSSRTLSPPGELFF	TGTGCCAGCAGCTCAAGGACTTTGTCCCCCCCCGGGGAGCTGTTTTTT
few	TRBV19	TRBJ1-1	TRBD1	CASCDRATEAFF	TGTGCCAGTTGTGACAGGGCCACTGAAGCTTTCTTT
NA	TRBV7-9	TRBJ2-5	NA	CASSFIDKYQETQYF	TGTGCCAGCAGCTTTATCGATAAGTACCAAGAGACCCAGTACTTC
NA	TRBV4-2	TRBJ2-3	TRBD2	CASSPSLAGGHDTQYF	TGTGCCAGCAGCCCTTCCTTAGCGGGAGGGCATGATACGCAGTATTTT
NA	TRBV4-1	TRBJ1-3	TRBD1	CASSPPGQGRDTIYF	TGCGCCAGCAGCCCCCCCGGACAGGGAAGAGACACCATATATTTT
NA	TRBV7-9	TRBJ2-4	NA	CASSPVREGHIQYF	TGTGCCAGCAGCCCCGTCCGGGAAGGGCACATTCAGTACTTC
NA	TRBV27	TRBJ2-1	TRBD2	CASSLLLAGGPNNEQFF	TGTGCCAGCAGTTTACTGTTAGCGGGAGGGCCAAACAATGAGCAGTTCTTC
once	TRBV28	TRBJ1-1	NA	CASSLRQGLNTEAFF	TGTGCCAGCAGTTTAAGGCAGGGGTTGAACACTGAAGCTTTCTTT
NA	TRBV27	TRBJ1-2	NA	CASSPIATGRGGYTF	TGTGCCAGCAGCCCAATTGCGACAGGCCGGGGCGGCTACACCTTC
NA	TRBV1	TRBJ2-3	NA	CTSSNSGTDTQYF	TGCACCAGCAGCAATAGCGGCACAGATACGCAGTATTTT
NA	TRBV27	TRBJ2-5	NA	CASSLQGFAQETQYF	TGTGCCAGCAGTTTACAGGGTTTCGCCCAAGAGACCCAGTACTTC
NA	TRBV19	TRBJ1-1	NA	CASSGATNTEAFF	TGTGCCAGTAGTGGTGCGACAAACACTGAAGCTTTCTTT
NA	TRBV28	TRBJ1-2	NA	CASSSTLITLYSWGTPNYGYTF	TGTGCCAGCAGTTCCACTCTCATAACACTGTACTCGTGGGGGACCCCTAACTATGGCTACACCTTC
NA	TRBV4-2	TRBJ2-1	TRBD2	CASSERESSYNEQFF	TGTGCCAGCAGCGAGCGGGAGAGCTCCTACAATGAGCAGTTCTTC
NA	TRBV5-6	TRBJ2-2	TRBD1	CASSLVQGSYTGELFF	TGTGCCAGCAGCTTGGTACAGGGGTCGTACACCGGGGAGCTGTTTTTT
NA	TRBV5-1	TRBJ2-5	NA	CASSSLGAAQETQYF	TGCGCCAGCAGCTCCTTAGGGGCAGCACAAGAGACCCAGTACTTC
NA	TRBV5-4	TRBJ2-2	NA	CASSLGRGRGTGELFF	TGTGCCAGCAGCCTGGGGCGGGGGCGCGGCACCGGGGAGCTGTTTTTT
NA	TRBV14	TRBJ2-7	TRBD1	CASSQDQLPGQGSEQYF	TGTGCCAGCAGCCAAGATCAACTCCCGGGACAGGGAAGCGAGCAGTACTTC
once	TRBV6-9	TRBJ2-7	TRBD1	CASSYSRDRGGRSYEQYF	TGTGCCAGCAGTTATTCCCGGGACAGGGGAGGCCGGTCCTACGAGCAGTACTTC
NA	TRBV19	TRBJ2-1	NA	CASSIGQEFNEQFF	TGTGCCAGTAGTATAGGGCAGGAGTTCAATGAGCAGTTCTTC
NA	TRBV11-2	TRBJ2-5	NA	CASSVPGTPFLERETQYF	TGTGCCAGCAGCGTACCCGGGACACCCTTTTTGGAACGGGAGACCCAGTACTTC
NA	TRBV28	TRBJ2-1	TRBD2	CASSSLREQSYNEQFF	TGTGCCAGCAGTTCCCTGCGGGAGCAGTCCTACAATGAGCAGTTCTTC
NA	TRBV7-2	TRBJ1-1	NA	CAGGPGTEAFF	TGTGCCGGGGGGCCGGGGACTGAAGCTTTCTTT
NA	TRBV6-1	TRBJ2-7	NA	CASSVLGPVEQYF	TGTGCCAGCAGTGTCCTCGGACCTGTCGAGCAGTACTTC
NA	TRBV15	TRBJ2-1	NA	CATSRDEGDEQFF	TGTGCCACCAGCAGAGACGAGGGTGATGAGCAGTTCTTC
NA	TRBV28	TRBJ1-1	NA	CASSLWAGENTEAFF	TGTGCCAGCAGTTTGTGGGCAGGGGAGAACACTGAAGCTTTCTTT